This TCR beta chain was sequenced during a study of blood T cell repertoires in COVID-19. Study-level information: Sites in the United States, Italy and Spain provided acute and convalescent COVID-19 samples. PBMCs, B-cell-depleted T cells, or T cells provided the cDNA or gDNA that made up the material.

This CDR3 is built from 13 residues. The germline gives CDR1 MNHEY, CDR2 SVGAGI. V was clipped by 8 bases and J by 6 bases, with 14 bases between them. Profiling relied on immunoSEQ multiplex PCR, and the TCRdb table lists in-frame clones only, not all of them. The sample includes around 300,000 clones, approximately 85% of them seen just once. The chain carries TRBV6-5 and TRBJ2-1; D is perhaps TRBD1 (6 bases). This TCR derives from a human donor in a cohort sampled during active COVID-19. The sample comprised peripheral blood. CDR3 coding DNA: TGTGCCAGCGGTAGGGACAACGTCAATGAGCAGTTCTTC. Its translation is CASGRDNVNEQFF.